This T cell receptor (beta chain) appears in the sequencing data of a study of blood T cell repertoires in COVID-19. The overall study: Donors in the United States, Italy and Spain gave samples during acute or convalescent COVID-19. T cells, B-cell-depleted T cells, or PBMCs provided the cDNA or gDNA that served as material.

This CDR3 region has 12 residues. V lost 6 bases to trimming and J lost 4 bases, with 7 bases between them. Germline V CDR1 and CDR2: SNHLY, FYNNEI. The authors' processing: Nucleated cell number was recorded as an estimate derived from reference gene primer amplification. Measured with immunoSEQ multiplex PCR; TCRdb has only the in-frame clones, and not every one. The DNA was the basis for D and trimming; V, J and clone size are from that table. The sample consists of around 180,000 clones, about 83% of them appearing once. Sequenced: peripheral blood. The chain links TRBV2 to TRBJ1-5; D remains ambiguous. The TCR was taken from a person between 65 and 79 years old with COVID-19, enrolled during active disease. The CDR3 coding sequence is TGTGCCAGCAGATTGTATAATCAGCCCCAGCATTTT. Amino acid sequence: CASRLYNQPQHF.